The entry below gives a single T cell receptor beta chain sequence along with its context. Its antigen is still unknown. This specimen comes from a study of T cells in localized non-small cell lung cancer. Study-wide results and caveats: Exceeding tumor, uninvolved adjacent lung had the highest T cell clonality. Detection in adjacent lung was observed for a median roughly 62 of the top 100 tumor clones. It remains possible that heterogeneity exists, since only one tumor region was sequenced.

Repertoires were generated with immunoSEQ multiplex PCR, while TCRdb's copy carries only in-frame clones and drops some. The table has 10,000 or so clones, roughly 94% seen once. The CDR3 runs to 15 residues. In germline, CDR1 is SGDLS, CDR2 YYNGEE. The V and J ends lost 4 bases and 6 bases, in that order; junction bases with no gene match: 6. J is TRBJ2-1 and V is TRBV9, with 11 bases identical to TRBD2. This receptor was identified in a woman aged 35 to 70 with stage I squamous cell lung carcinoma. The material sequenced was peripheral blood, taken before any cancer treatment. CDR3 in amino acids: CASSHSGGAGNEQFF. Here the CDR3 DNA reads TGTGCCAGCAGCCATAGCGGGGGGGCTGGCAATGAGCAGTTCTTC. The whole variable domain, remainder taken from reference TRBV9 and TRBJ2-1, is DSGVTQTPKHLITATGQRVTLRCSPRSGDLSVYWYQQSLDQGLQFLIQYYNGEERAKGNILERFSAQQFPDLHSELNLSSLELGDSALYFCASSHSGGAGNEQFFGPGTRLTVL.